This TCR beta chain was retrieved from a study of PD-L1 blockade in urothelial cancer. Time point defined: peripheral blood 6 weeks after treatment start. The protocol was immunoSEQ multiplex PCR, while the TCRdb copy is restricted to in-frame clones and leaves out a portion. The sample carries 40,000 to 45,000 clones, approximately 83% recorded once. The sample in question was PBMCs, obtained around atezolizumab (anti-PD-L1) treatment. The receptor's source is a man between 60 and 75 years old with urothelial cancer.

CDR3 region: CASTPRAGDPGELFF. In nucleotides, the CDR3 is TGCGCCAGCACCCCTCGAGCGGGGGATCCCGGGGAGCTGTTTTTT. The rearrangement joins TRBV5-1 to TRBJ2-2; 8 positions match TRBD2. CDR3 length equals 15 residues. The V and J ends lost 6 bases and 6 bases, in that order; junction bases with no gene match: 10. CDR1 and CDR2 from the germline V gene are SGHRS and YFSETQ.